This TCR beta chain was recorded in a study of T cell responses to AZD1222 COVID-19 vaccine. Findings of the study overall: Baseline seropositivity occurred in only 5 to 7 AZD1222 recipients.

Clones were sequenced by immunoSEQ multiplex PCR, and TCRdb holds only the in-frame ones, with some missing. The repertoire holds 110,000 to 150,000 clones, with 85% to 95% as singletons. The length of the CDR3 is 13 residues. Trimming cost V 8 bases and J 5 bases, with 15 bases left between them. Germline V gene sequence: CDR1 MDHEN, CDR2 SYDVKM. On this clone: Its target is unknown.

This clonotype was obtained from an adult who had recovered from COVID-19. This sequence joins TRBV28 and TRBJ1-1; D is unclear. The source material was peripheral blood, sampled after recovery from COVID-19. CDR3 in DNA: TGTGCCAGCGGACCGGATAGGACTACTGAAGCTTTCTTT. The encoded protein is CASGPDRTTEAFF.